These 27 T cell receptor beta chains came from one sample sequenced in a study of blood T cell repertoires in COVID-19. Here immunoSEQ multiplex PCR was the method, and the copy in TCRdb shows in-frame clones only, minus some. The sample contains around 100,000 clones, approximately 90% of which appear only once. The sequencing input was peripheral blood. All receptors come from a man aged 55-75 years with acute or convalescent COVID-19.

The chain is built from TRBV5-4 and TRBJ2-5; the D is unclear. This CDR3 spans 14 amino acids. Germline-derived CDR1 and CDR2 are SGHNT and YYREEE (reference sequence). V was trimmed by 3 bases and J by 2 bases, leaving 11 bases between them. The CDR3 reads CASSSTAGQETQYF. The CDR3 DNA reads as TGTGCCAGCAGCTCCACGGCCGGGCAAGAGACCCAGTACTTC. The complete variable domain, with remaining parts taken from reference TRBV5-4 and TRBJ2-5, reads ETGVTQSPTHLIKTRGQQVTLRCSSQSGHNTVSWYQQALGQGPQFIFQYYREEENGRGNFPPRFSGLQFPNYSSELNVNALELDDSALYLCASSSTAGQETQYFGPGTRLLVL.

CDR3 in amino acids: CASSPESAEAFF. Here the CDR3 DNA reads TGCGCCAGCAGCCCCGAATCGGCTGAAGCTTTCTTT. V usage is TRBV5-1 and J usage is TRBJ1-1; no clear D gene. CDR1 SGHRS and CDR2 YFSETQ come from the germline V gene. CDR3 length: 12 amino acids. The V and J ends lost 4 bases and 6 bases respectively, with 10 bases between them.

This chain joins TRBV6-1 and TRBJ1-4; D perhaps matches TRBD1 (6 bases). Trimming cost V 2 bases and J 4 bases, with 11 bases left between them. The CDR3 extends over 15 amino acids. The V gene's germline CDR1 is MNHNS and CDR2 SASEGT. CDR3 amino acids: CASSENTGHNEKLFF. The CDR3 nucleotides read TGTGCCAGCAGTGAAAACACAGGGCATAATGAAAAACTGTTTTTT.

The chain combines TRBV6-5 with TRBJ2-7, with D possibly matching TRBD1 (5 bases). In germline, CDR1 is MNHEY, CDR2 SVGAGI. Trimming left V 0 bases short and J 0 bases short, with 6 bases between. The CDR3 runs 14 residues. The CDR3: CASSYSDTSYEQYF. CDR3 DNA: TGTGCCAGCAGTTACTCGGACACCTCCTACGAGCAGTACTTC.

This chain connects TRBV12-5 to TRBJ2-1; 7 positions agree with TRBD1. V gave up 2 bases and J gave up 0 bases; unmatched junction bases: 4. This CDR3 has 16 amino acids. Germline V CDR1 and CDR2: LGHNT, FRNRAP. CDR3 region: CASGLNAGGSYNEQFF. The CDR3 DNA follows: TGTGCTAGTGGTTTGAACGCAGGGGGCTCCTACAATGAGCAGTTCTTC.

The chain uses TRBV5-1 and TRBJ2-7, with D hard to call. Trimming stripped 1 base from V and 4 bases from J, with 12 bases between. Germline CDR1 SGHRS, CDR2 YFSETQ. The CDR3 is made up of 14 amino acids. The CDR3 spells CASSLRPAGYEQYF. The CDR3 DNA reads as TGCGCCAGCAGCTTGCGTCCCGCAGGTTACGAGCAGTACTTC.

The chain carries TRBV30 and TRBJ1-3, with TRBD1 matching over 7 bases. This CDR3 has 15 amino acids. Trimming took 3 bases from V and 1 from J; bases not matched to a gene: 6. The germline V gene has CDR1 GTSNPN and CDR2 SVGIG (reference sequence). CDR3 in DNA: TGTGCCTGGAGCAGGGGGACAGAATCTGGAAACACCATATATTTT. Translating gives CAWSRGTESGNTIYF.

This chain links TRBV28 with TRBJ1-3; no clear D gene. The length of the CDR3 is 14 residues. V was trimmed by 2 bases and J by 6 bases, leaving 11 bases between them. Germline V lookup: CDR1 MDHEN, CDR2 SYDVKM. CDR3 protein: CASSLDRVKNTIYF. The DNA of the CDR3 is TGTGCCAGCAGTTTAGACCGGGTAAAAAACACCATATATTTT.

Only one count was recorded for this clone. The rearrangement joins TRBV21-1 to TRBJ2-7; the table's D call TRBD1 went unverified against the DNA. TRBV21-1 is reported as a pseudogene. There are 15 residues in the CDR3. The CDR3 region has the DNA TGTGCCAGCAGCCCCCGGGACAGGACCACCTACGAGCAGTACGTC. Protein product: CASSPRDRTTYEQYV.

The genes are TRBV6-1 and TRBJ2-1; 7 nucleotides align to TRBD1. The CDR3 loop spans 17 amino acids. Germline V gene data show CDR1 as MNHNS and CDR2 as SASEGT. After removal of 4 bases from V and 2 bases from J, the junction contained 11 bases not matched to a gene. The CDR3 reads CASSVRVLQGTYNEQFF. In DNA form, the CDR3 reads TGTGCCAGCAGTGTCCGCGTTTTACAGGGGACCTACAATGAGCAGTTCTTC.

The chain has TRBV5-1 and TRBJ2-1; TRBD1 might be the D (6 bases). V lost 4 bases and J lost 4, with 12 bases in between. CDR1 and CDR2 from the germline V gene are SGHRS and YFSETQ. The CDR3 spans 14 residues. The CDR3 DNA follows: TGCGCCAGCAGCGCAGAGACAGGATACAATGAGCAGTTCTTC. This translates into CASSAETGYNEQFF.

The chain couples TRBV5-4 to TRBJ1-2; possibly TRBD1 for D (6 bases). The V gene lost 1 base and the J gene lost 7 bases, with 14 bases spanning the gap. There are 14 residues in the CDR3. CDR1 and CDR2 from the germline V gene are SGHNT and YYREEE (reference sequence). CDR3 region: CASSLTGPPPGYTF. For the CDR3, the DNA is TGTGCCAGCAGCTTGACAGGGCCCCCTCCTGGCTACACCTTC.

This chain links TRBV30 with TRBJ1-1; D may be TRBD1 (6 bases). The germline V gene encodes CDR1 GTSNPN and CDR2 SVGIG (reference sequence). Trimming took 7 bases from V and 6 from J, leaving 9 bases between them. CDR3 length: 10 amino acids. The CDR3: CAFTGPEAFF. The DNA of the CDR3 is TGTGCCTTTACAGGGCCTGAAGCTTTCTTT.

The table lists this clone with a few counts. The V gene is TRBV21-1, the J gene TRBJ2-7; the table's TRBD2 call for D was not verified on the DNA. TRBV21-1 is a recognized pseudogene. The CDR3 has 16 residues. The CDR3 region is CASSPPGGDFTYEQYV. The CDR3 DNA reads TGTGCCAGCAGCCCCCCAGGAGGGGACTTCACCTACGAGCAGTACGTC.

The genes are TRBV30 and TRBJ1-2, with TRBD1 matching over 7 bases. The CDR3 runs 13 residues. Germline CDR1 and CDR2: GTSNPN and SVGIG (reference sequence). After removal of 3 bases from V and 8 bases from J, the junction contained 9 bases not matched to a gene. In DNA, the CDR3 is TGTGCCTGGAGCGTAGGAGGGGGCCAGGGCTACACCTTC. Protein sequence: CAWSVGGGQGYTF.

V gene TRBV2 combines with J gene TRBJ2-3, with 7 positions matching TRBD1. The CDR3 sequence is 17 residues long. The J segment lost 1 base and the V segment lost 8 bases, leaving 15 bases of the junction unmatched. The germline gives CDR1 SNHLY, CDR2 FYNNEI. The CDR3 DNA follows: TGTGCCAGCCTTGAGGTAGACAGGGTAGATGGCACAGATACGCAGTATTTT. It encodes CASLEVDRVDGTDTQYF. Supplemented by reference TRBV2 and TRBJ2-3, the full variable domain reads EPEVTQTPSHQVTQMGQEVILRCVPISNHLYFYWYRQILGQKVEFLVSFYNNEISEKSEIFDDQFSVERPDGSNFTLKIRSTKLEDSAMYFCASLEVDRVDGTDTQYFGPGTRLTVL.

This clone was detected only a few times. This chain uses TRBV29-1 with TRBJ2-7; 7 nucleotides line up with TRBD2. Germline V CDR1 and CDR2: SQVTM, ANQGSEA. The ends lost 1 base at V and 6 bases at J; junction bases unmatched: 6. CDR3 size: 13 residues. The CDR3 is CSVEGTSGGEQYF. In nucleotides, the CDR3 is TGCAGCGTTGAAGGGACTAGTGGCGGCGAGCAGTACTTC.

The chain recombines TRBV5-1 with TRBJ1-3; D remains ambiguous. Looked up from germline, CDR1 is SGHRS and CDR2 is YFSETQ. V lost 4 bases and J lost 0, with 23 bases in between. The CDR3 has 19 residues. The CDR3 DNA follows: TGCGCCAGCAGCCTGGGTTTGGGCCAATTACCCAGCTCTGGAAACACCATATATTTT. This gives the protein CASSLGLGQLPSSGNTIYF.

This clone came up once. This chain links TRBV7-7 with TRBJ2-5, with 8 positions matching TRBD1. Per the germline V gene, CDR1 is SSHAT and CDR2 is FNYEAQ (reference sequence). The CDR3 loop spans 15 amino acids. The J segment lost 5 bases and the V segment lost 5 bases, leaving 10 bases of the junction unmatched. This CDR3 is CASSGTGLGGETQYF. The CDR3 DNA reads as TGTGCCAGCAGCGGGACAGGCCTAGGAGGGGAGACCCAGTACTTC.

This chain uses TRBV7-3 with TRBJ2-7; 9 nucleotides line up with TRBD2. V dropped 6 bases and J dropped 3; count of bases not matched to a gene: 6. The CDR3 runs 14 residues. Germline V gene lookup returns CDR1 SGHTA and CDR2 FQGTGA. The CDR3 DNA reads TGTGCCAGCAGTACGACTAGCGGCAGCTACGAGCAGTACTTC. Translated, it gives CASSTTSGSYEQYF. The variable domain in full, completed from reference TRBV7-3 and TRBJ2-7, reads GAGVSQTPSNKVTEKGKYVELRCDPISGHTALYWYRQSLGQGPEFLIYFQGTGAADDSGLPNDRFFAVRPEGSVSTLKIQRTERGDSAVYLCASSTTSGSYEQYFGPGTRLTVT.

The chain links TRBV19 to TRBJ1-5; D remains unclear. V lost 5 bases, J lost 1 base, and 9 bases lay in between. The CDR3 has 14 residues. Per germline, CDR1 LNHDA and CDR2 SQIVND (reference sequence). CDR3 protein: CASSFRESNQPQHF. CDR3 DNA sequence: TGTGCCAGTAGTTTTAGGGAGAGCAATCAGCCCCAGCATTTT.

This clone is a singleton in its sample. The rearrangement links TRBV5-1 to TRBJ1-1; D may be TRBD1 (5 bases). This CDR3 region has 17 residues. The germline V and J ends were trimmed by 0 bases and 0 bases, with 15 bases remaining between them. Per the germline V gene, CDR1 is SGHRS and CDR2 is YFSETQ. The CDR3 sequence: CASSLDLGAPLNTEAFF. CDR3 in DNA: TGCGCCAGCAGCTTGGATTTAGGGGCCCCACTGAACACTGAAGCTTTCTTT.

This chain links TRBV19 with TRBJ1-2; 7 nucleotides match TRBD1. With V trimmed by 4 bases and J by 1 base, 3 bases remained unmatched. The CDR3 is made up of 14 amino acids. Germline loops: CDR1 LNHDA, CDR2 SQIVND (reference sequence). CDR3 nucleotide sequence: TGTGCCAGTAGTAGGGGACAGAGTAACTATGGCTACACCTTC. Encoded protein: CASSRGQSNYGYTF.

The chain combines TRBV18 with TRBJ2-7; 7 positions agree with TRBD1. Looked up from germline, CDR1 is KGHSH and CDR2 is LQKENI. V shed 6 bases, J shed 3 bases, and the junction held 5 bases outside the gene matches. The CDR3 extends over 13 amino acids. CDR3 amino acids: CASSLRQGYEQYV. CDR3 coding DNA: TGTGCCAGCTCTCTGCGACAGGGCTACGAGCAGTACGTC.

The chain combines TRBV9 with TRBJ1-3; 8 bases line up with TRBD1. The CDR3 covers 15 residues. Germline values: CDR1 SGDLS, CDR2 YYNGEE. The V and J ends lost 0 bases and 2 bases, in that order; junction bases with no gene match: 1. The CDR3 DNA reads TGTGCCAGCAGCGTAGCAGGGGGCGCTGGAAACACCATATATTTT. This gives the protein CASSVAGGAGNTIYF.

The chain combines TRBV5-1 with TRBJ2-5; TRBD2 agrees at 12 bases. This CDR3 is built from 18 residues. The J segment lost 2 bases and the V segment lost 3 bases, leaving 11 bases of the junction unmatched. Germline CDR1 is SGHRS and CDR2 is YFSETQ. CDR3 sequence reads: CASSSPRLAGVGQETQYF. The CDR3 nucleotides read TGCGCCAGCAGCTCACCCCGACTAGCGGGAGTAGGTCAAGAGACCCAGTACTTC.

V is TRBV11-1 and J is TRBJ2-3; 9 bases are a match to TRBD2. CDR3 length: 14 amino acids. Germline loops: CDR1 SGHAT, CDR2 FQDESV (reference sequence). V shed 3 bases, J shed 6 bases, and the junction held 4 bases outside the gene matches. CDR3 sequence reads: CASSFRREGDTQYF. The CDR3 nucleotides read TGTGCCAGCAGCTTTCGGCGGGAGGGGGATACGCAGTATTTT.